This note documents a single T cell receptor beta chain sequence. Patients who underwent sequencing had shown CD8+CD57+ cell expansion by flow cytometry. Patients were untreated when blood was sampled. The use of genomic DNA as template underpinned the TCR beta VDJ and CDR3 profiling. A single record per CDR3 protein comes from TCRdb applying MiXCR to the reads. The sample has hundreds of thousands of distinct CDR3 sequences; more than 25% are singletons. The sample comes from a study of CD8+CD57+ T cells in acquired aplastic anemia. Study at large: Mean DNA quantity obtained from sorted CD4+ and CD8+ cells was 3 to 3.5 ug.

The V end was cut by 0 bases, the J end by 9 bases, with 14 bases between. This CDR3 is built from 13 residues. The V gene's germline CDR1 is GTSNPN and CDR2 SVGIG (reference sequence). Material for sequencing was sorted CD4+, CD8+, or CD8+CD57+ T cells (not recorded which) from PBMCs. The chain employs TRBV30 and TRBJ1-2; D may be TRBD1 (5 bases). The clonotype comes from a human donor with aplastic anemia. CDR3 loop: CAWSVRGGDSYTF. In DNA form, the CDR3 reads TGTGCCTGGAGTGTACGGGGGGGTGATAGCTACACCTTC.